The rows below give T cell receptor beta chains drawn from one sample of a study of post-analysis software for immune sequencing data. TCRdb used MiXCR to reprocess the PCR reads, holding one entry per CDR3 protein. The profile covers a few hundred thousand distinct CDR3 sequences, with more than 30% appearing a single time and about 7.6% taken by the ten largest. The sample was blood. These receptors came from a girl aged 2 to 10 with multiple sclerosis. CDR3s include the opening cysteine and the closing phenylalanine or tryptophan. The order of the fields is D gene, J gene, clone size, V gene, CDR3 protein, CDR3 DNA. The D gene is left open where the match is weak. Rows give clone size only sometimes, using once, few, many, or a class for an expanded clone.

d_gene: NA
j_gene: TRBJ1-2
abundance: NA
v_gene: TRBV6-5
CDR3aa: CASSREDYYGYTF
CDR3nt: TGTGCCAGCAGTCGAGAGGATTACTATGGCTACACCTTC

d_gene: NA
j_gene: TRBJ2-5
abundance: NA
v_gene: TRBV4-3
CDR3aa: CTSSQVGGGETQYF
CDR3nt: TGCACCAGCAGCCAAGTGGGAGGGGGGGAGACCCAGTACTTC

d_gene: TRBD2
j_gene: TRBJ2-7
abundance: NA
v_gene: TRBV15
CDR3aa: CATSREGTSGPYNEQYF
CDR3nt: TGTGCCACCAGCAGAGAAGGGACTAGCGGTCCCTACAATGAGCAGTACTTC

d_gene: NA
j_gene: TRBJ2-7
abundance: NA
v_gene: TRBV28
CDR3aa: CASTSGAGHLPYEQYF
CDR3nt: TGTGCCAGCACCTCTGGGGCGGGACATTTACCCTACGAGCAGTACTTC

d_gene: TRBD1
j_gene: TRBJ2-5
abundance: few
v_gene: TRBV24-1
CDR3aa: CATSENRDRDPDGLQETQYF
CDR3nt: TGTGCCACCAGTGAGAACCGGGACAGGGACCCTGATGGACTCCAAGAGACCCAGTACTTC

d_gene: TRBD1
j_gene: TRBJ1-4
abundance: NA
v_gene: TRBV5-1
CDR3aa: CASSGQGAGNEKLFF
CDR3nt: TGCGCCAGCAGTGGACAGGGGGCGGGTAATGAAAAACTGTTTTTT

d_gene: NA
j_gene: TRBJ2-6
abundance: NA
v_gene: TRBV15
CDR3aa: CATSREGTGANVLTF
CDR3nt: TGTGCCACCAGCAGAGAAGGGACTGGGGCCAACGTCCTGACTTTC

d_gene: NA
j_gene: TRBJ2-1
abundance: NA
v_gene: TRBV7-9
CDR3aa: CASSLVGLHEQFF
CDR3nt: TGTGCCAGCAGCTTAGTGGGGTTGCATGAGCAGTTCTTC

d_gene: NA
j_gene: TRBJ2-3
abundance: NA
v_gene: TRBV28
CDR3aa: CASSLGPGIDTQYF
CDR3nt: TGTGCCAGCAGTTTAGGGCCAGGGATAGATACGCAGTATTTT

d_gene: NA
j_gene: TRBJ1-2
abundance: NA
v_gene: TRBV28
CDR3aa: CASSIPPRVTGYTF
CDR3nt: TGTGCCAGCAGTATTCCCCCCAGGGTAACCGGCTACACCTTC

d_gene: TRBD1
j_gene: TRBJ2-1
abundance: NA
v_gene: TRBV14
CDR3aa: CASSHPQGARSGRYNEQFF
CDR3nt: TGTGCCAGCAGCCATCCCCAGGGGGCCCGGTCCGGGAGATACAATGAGCAGTTCTTC

d_gene: TRBD2
j_gene: TRBJ2-7
abundance: few
v_gene: TRBV20-1
CDR3aa: CSARDQTSGMFEQYF
CDR3nt: TGCAGTGCTAGAGACCAGACTAGCGGGATGTTCGAGCAGTACTTC

d_gene: NA
j_gene: TRBJ2-1
abundance: NA
v_gene: TRBV3-1
CDR3aa: CASSPAFTTGSSYNEQFF
CDR3nt: TGTGCCAGCAGCCCCGCCTTTACCACAGGGAGCTCCTACAATGAGCAGTTCTTC

d_gene: NA
j_gene: TRBJ2-4
abundance: few
v_gene: TRBV7-9
CDR3aa: CASSPRGSVLNIQYF
CDR3nt: TGTGCCAGCAGCCCCAGGGGCTCCGTTTTAAACATTCAGTACTTC

d_gene: NA
j_gene: TRBJ1-2
abundance: few
v_gene: TRBV20-1
CDR3aa: CSATPTERSYGYTF
CDR3nt: TGCAGTGCTACCCCGACAGAAAGGAGCTATGGCTACACCTTC

d_gene: TRBD1
j_gene: TRBJ1-5
abundance: few
v_gene: TRBV7-6
CDR3aa: CASSSGQAGPQHF
CDR3nt: TGTGCCAGCAGTTCCGGACAGGCCGGGCCCCAGCATTTT